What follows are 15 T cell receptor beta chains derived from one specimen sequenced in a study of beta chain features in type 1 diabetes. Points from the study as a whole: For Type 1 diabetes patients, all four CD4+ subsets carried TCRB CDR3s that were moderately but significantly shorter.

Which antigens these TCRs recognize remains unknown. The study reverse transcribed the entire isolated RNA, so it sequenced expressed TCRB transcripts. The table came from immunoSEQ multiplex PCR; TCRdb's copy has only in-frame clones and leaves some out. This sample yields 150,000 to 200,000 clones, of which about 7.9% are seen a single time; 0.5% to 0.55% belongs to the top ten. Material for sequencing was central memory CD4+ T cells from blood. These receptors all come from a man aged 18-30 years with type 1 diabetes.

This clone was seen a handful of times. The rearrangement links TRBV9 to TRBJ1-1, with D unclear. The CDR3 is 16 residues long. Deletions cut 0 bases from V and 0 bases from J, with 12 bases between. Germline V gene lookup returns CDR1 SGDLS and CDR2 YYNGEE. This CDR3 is CASSVGAGSMNTEAFF. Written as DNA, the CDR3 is TGTGCCAGCAGCGTAGGTGCAGGATCTATGAACACTGAAGCTTTCTTT.

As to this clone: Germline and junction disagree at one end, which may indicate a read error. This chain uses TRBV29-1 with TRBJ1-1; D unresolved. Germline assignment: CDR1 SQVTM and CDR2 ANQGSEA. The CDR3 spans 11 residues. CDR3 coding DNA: TGCAGCGTTGTGCAGAACCCTGAAGCTTTCTTT. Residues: CSVVQNPEAFF.

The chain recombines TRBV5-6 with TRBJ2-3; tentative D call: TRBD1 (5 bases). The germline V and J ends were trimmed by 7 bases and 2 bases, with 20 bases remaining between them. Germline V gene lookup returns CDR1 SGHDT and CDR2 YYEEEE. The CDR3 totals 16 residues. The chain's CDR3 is CASRSWGRTFTDTQYF. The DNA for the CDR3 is TGTGCCAGCCGGTCATGGGGCAGGACCTTCACAGATACGCAGTATTTT.

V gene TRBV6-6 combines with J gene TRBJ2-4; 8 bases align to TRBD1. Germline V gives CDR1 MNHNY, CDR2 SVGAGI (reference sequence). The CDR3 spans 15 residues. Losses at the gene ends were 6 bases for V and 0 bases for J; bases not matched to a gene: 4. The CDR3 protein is CASSSTGAAKNIQYF. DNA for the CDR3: TGTGCCAGCAGCTCGACAGGGGCAGCCAAAAACATTCAGTACTTC.

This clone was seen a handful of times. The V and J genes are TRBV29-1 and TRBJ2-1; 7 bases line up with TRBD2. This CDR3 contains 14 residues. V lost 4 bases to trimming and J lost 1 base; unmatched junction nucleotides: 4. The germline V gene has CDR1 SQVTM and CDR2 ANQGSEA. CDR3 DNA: TGCAGCGTTGTTGGCGGGAGTTCCTACAATGAGCAGTTCTTC. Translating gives CSVVGGSSYNEQFF.

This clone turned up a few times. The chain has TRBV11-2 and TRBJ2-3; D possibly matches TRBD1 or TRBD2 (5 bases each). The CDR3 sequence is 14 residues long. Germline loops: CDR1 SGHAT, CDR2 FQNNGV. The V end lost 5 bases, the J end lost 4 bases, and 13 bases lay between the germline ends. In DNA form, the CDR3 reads TGTGCCAGCAGCCTAGCCCTAGGGGCAGATACGCAGTATTTT. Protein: CASSLALGADTQYF.

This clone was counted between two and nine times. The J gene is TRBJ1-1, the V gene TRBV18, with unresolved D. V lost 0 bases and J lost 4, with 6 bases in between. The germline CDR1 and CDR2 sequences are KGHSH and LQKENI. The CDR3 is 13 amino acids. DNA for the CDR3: TGTGCCAGCTCACCACCGGGGAGCACTGAAGCTTTCTTT. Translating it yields CASSPPGSTEAFF.

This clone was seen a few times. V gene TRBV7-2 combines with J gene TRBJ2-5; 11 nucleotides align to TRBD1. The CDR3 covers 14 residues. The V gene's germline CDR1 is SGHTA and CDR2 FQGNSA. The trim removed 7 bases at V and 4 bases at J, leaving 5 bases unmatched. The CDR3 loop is CASNGQGAGETQYF. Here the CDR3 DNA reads TGTGCCAGCAACGGACAGGGGGCAGGAGAGACCCAGTACTTC.

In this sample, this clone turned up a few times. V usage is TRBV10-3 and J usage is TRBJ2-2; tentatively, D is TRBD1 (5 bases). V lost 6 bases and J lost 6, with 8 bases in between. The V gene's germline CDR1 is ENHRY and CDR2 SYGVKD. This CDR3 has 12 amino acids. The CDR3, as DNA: TGTGCCATCAGCCAGGGATCCGGGGAGCTGTTTTTT. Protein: CAISQGSGELFF.

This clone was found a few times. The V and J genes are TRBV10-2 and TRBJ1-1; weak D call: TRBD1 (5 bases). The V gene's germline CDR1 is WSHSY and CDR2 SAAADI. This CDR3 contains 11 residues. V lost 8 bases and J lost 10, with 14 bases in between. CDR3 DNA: TGCGCCAGCCACGAGGAGGGGAGAGCTTTCTTT. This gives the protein CASHEEGRAFF.

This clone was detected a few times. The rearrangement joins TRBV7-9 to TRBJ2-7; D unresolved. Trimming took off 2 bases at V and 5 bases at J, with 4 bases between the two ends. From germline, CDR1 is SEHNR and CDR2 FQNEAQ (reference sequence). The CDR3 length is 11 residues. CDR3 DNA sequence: TGTGCCAGCAGCTTAACAGACGAGCAGTACTTC. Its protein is CASSLTDEQYF.

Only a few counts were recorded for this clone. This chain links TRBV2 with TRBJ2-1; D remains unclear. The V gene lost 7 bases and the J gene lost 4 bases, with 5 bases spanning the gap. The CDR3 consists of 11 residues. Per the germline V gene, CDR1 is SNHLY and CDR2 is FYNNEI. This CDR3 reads CASNEYNEQFF. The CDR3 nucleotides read TGTGCCAGCAACGAGTACAATGAGCAGTTCTTC.

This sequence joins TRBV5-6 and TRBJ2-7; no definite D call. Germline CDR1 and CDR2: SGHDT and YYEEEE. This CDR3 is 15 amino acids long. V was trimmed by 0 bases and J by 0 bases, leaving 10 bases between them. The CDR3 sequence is CASSLAGPSSYEQYF. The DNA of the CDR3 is TGTGCCAGCAGCTTGGCTGGGCCCAGCTCCTACGAGCAGTACTTC.

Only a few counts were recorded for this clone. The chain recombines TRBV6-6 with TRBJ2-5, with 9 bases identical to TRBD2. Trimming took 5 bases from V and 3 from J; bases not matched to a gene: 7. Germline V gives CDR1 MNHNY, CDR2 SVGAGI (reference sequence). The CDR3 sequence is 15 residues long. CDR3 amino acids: CASSAATSGKETQYF. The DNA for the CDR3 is TGTGCCAGCAGTGCGGCGACTAGCGGCAAAGAGACCCAGTACTTC.

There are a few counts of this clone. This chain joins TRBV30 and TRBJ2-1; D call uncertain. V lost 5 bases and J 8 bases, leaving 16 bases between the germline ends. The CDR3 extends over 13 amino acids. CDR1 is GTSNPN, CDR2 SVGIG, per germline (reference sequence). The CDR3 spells CAWGRYSRDEQFF. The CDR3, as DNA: TGTGCCTGGGGCCGATACTCACGGGATGAGCAGTTCTTC.